Following are 12 T cell receptor beta chains from one sample sequenced in a study of Graves' ophthalmopathy and Graves' hyperthyroidism. Amplified material comprised TCR beta CDR3 regions derived from RNA transcripts. RT-PCR in the first round used HTBI primers; a second-round multiplex PCR followed. From the multiplex PCR reads, TCRdb called clonotypes with MiXCR, one entry per CDR3 protein. Here the sample spans almost 750,000 distinct CDR3 sequences, approximately 40% being singletons. Sequencing was performed on peripheral blood. These receptors originate from an adult man with Graves' ophthalmopathy.

This clonotype was seen at least ten times. DNA of the CDR3: TGTGCCAGCAGCTCGCCGTGGGCCGCGGGACTAGCGTACACCGGGGAGCTGTTTTTT. Translation: CASSSPWAAGLAYTGELFF. The V and J genes are TRBV7-9 and TRBJ2-2; 10 nucleotides match TRBD2. Looked up from germline, CDR1 is SEHNR and CDR2 is FQNEAQ (reference sequence). The V gene end was trimmed by 4 bases and the J gene end by 3 bases; junction bases not matched to a gene: 14. The CDR3 has 19 amino acids.

This sequence joins TRBV9 and TRBJ1-2; 7 bases match TRBD1. The CDR3 spans 17 residues. The V and J ends lost 0 bases and 5 bases, in that order; junction bases with no gene match: 13. From germline, CDR1 is SGDLS and CDR2 YYNGEE. This CDR3 is CASSVGTGSRHAYGYTF. DNA of the CDR3: TGTGCCAGCAGCGTAGGGACAGGCAGCCGACACGCTTATGGCTACACCTTC.

This chain joins TRBV29-1 and TRBJ2-5, with a tentative D call TRBD2 (5 bases). CDR1 and CDR2 from the germline V gene are SQVTM and ANQGSEA. CDR3 size: 12 residues. V was cut by 4 bases and J by 5 bases, with 11 bases left in between. For the CDR3, the DNA is TGCAGCGTTGTCACGGGATATGAGACCCAGTACTTC. It specifies CSVVTGYETQYF.

This clonotype is a singleton in its sample. The V gene is TRBV2, the J gene TRBJ2-5, with D perhaps being TRBD1 or TRBD2 (6 bases each). Per germline, CDR1 SNHLY and CDR2 FYNNEI. Trimming pared 6 bases from V and 5 bases from J, leaving 13 bases between. This CDR3 is built from 13 residues. CDR3 in DNA: TGTGCCAGCAGGAACCAGGGGAGGGAGACCCAGTACTTC. Translating gives CASRNQGRETQYF.

This chain connects TRBV20-1 to TRBJ2-7, with 8 positions matching TRBD1. The CDR3 runs 17 residues. V lost 0 bases, J lost 4 bases, and 14 bases stayed unmatched. Germline CDR1 reads DFQATT; CDR2 reads SNEGSKA (reference sequence). This chain's CDR3 is CSARDFRATGVLYEQYF. The CDR3 DNA is TGCAGTGCTAGAGATTTCAGGGCGACAGGGGTACTTTACGAGCAGTACTTC.

This clonotype occurred once. V usage is TRBV25-1 and J usage is TRBJ2-2, with 7 bases fitting TRBD1. The V segment lost 4 bases and the J segment 4 bases; nucleotides outside the gene matches: 9. CDR1 and CDR2 (germline): MGHDK, SYGVNS. This CDR3 is built from 16 residues. This CDR3 reads CASSAGQGVITGELFF. Written as DNA, the CDR3 is TGTGCCAGCAGTGCAGGGCAGGGGGTAATCACCGGGGAGCTGTTTTTT.

Notes on this clonotype: This may come from a read error, since a much larger clone is one base off. The chain couples TRBV9 to TRBJ2-6; D gene ambiguous. Germline V CDR1 and CDR2: SGDLS, YYNGEE. CDR3 length equals 14 residues. The CDR3: CAGSVETWANVLTF. CDR3 sequence (DNA): TGTGCCGGCAGCGTAGAAACTTGGGCCAACGTCCTGACTTTC.

There are many counts of this clonotype. The CDR3 DNA follows: TGCAGTGCTACCAGCGGGAGGGCCAGGACCCAGTACTTC. Translated: CSATSGRARTQYF. The chain recombines TRBV20-1 with TRBJ2-5; 10 nucleotides agree with TRBD2. Germline CDR1 is DFQATT and CDR2 is SNEGSKA (reference sequence). With V trimmed by 4 bases and J by 7 bases, 6 bases remained unmatched. This CDR3 region has 13 residues.

In regard to this clonotype: A much larger clone sits a single nucleotide away, making a read error possible. The gene calls are TRBV2 and TRBJ1-5, with TRBD1 matching 9 bases. The CDR3 consists of 15 residues. The germline gives CDR1 SNHLY, CDR2 FYNNEI. CDR3 protein: CASTGGQGSSQPQHF. The CDR3 DNA sequence: TGTGCCAGCACCGGGGGACAGGGAAGCAGTCAGCCCCAGCATTTT.

V and J are TRBV15 and TRBJ1-2, with D perhaps TRBD1 (6 bases). The germline V gene encodes CDR1 LNHNV and CDR2 YYDKDF (reference sequence). The CDR3 runs 12 residues. V was cut by 5 bases and J by 8 bases, with 12 bases left in between. This CDR3 is CATSGGTEGYTF. The CDR3 DNA reads as TGTGCCACCAGCGGGGGCACGGAAGGCTACACCTTC.

This clonotype was detected a few times. This rearrangement joins TRBV7-2 to TRBJ2-5; 10 bases are shared with TRBD1. The germline V gene encodes CDR1 SGHTA and CDR2 FQGNSA. Unmatched junction bases numbered 4, after V lost 0 bases and J lost 0 bases. The CDR3 loop spans 17 amino acids. The CDR3 DNA sequence: TGTGCCAGCAGCTTAGCACCGGGACAGGGGTACCAAGAGACCCAGTACTTC. Translating gives CASSLAPGQGYQETQYF.

The chain joins TRBV7-9 to TRBJ2-7; 9 nucleotides agree with TRBD1. The CDR3 runs 13 residues. Germline V gives CDR1 SEHNR, CDR2 FQNEAQ (reference sequence). The trim removed 5 bases at V and 10 bases at J, leaving 9 bases unmatched. DNA for the CDR3: TGTGCCAGCAGCACATCCGGGACAGGGCCTCAGTACTTC. This translates into CASSTSGTGPQYF.